This TCR beta chain was retrieved from a study of CD8 T cells in ankylosing spondylitis. TCRdb used MiXCR to reprocess the 5' RACE reads, holding one entry per CDR3 protein. The table shows tens of thousands of distinct CDR3 sequences, with less than 8.5% occurring only once. The study, taken as a whole, reports: Seemingly distinctive of ankylosing spondylitis blood was a TCR beta motif formed by eight highly homologous variants. Enrichment of disease-linked clones was reportedly significant in matched ankylosing spondylitis synovial fluid. Reactive arthritis synovial fluid and blood previously showed some of these motif variants.

The CDR3 covers 14 residues. This clonotype was observed at least ten times. The antigen is not known. The receptor was derived from a female donor with ankylosing spondylitis or in good health (not recorded which). Sequencing used blood, either unsorted or a sorted T cell fraction (not recorded which). J is TRBJ2-7 and V is TRBV21-1; whether TRBD1, the table's D call, matches the DNA was not checked. TRBV21-1 is a pseudogene locus. CDR3 protein: CASSMGGRSYEQYF. The CDR3 DNA follows: TGTGCCAGCAGCATGGGGGGGCGGTCCTACGAGCAGTACTTC.